The 14 T cell receptor beta chains below come from one sample, sequenced in a study of blood T cell repertoires in COVID-19. Using immunoSEQ multiplex PCR, the repertoire was profiled, and TCRdb retains in-frame clones only, with some absent. The sample includes about 370,000 clones, approximately 90% of them seen just once. Sequenced: PBMCs or T cells enriched from blood (not recorded which). The receptors here all came from a woman aged 40 to 49 who had been exposed to COVID-19.

The chain has TRBV29-1 and TRBJ1-2, with TRBD1 identical over 7 bases. The CDR3 covers 13 residues. Germline CDR1 and CDR2: SQVTM and ANQGSEA. The V and J ends lost 2 bases and 5 bases, in that order; junction bases with no gene match: 5. This CDR3 is CSVERQGAYGYTF. CDR3 DNA: TGCAGCGTTGAAAGACAGGGAGCATATGGCTACACCTTC.

The CDR3 nucleotides read TGTGCCAGCTCTACAGGGGGCAGGGAGCCCCAGCATTTT. It encodes CASSTGGREPQHF. The chain is built from TRBV18 and TRBJ1-5, with 9 nucleotides matching TRBD1. The CDR3 sequence is 13 residues long. Germline V lookup: CDR1 KGHSH, CDR2 LQKENI. J lost 8 bases, V lost 6 bases, and 5 bases had no gene match. Full variable domain (remainder filled in from reference TRBV18 and TRBJ1-5): NAGVMQNPRHLVRRRGQEARLRCSPMKGHSHVYWYRQLPEEGLKFMVYLQKENIIDESGMPKERFSAEFPKEGPSILRIQQVVRGDSAAYFCASSTGGREPQHFGDGTRLSIL.

The chain joins TRBV6-5 to TRBJ2-7, with TRBD1 matching 7 bases. CDR3 size: 15 residues. Germline CDR1 and CDR2: MNHEY and SVGAGI. J was trimmed by 0 bases and V by 5 bases; bases with no gene match: 7. This chain's CDR3 is CASSPQTGHSYEQYF. The DNA for the CDR3 is TGTGCCAGCAGTCCTCAGACAGGGCACTCCTACGAGCAGTACTTC.

This sequence joins TRBV7-3 and TRBJ1-1, with D perhaps matching TRBD1 (5 bases). Germline CDR1 SGHTA, CDR2 FQGTGA. V shed 3 bases and J shed 0 bases, with 11 bases lying between them. This CDR3 spans 15 amino acids. CDR3 sequence reads: CASSFSTGMNTEAFF. The CDR3 DNA reads as TGTGCCAGCAGCTTTTCTACAGGTATGAACACTGAAGCTTTCTTT. Looking up the rest from reference TRBV7-3 and TRBJ1-1 gives the full variable domain: GAGVSQTPSNKVTEKGKYVELRCDPISGHTALYWYRQSLGQGPEFLIYFQGTGAADDSGLPNDRFFAVRPEGSVSTLKIQRTERGDSAVYLCASSFSTGMNTEAFFGQGTRLTVV.

The V gene is TRBV18, the J gene TRBJ1-4; D gene unclear. V was trimmed by 3 bases and J by 4 bases, leaving 12 bases between them. Germline CDR1 KGHSH, CDR2 LQKENI. The CDR3 extends over 15 amino acids. CDR3 nucleotide sequence: TGTGCCAGCTCACCCCTAGAGGCCGGTAATGAAAAACTGTTTTTT. Its translation is CASSPLEAGNEKLFF.

This chain links TRBV11-2 with TRBJ2-5, with 16 positions matching TRBD2. The length of the CDR3 is 18 residues. Germline V gene sequence: CDR1 SGHAT, CDR2 FQNNGV. After removal of 4 bases from V and 2 bases from J, the junction contained 7 bases not matched to a gene. Here the CDR3 DNA reads TGTGCCAGCAGCTCCGGGACTAGCGGGGGGGCCTATCAAGAGACCCAGTACTTC. Translation gives CASSSGTSGGAYQETQYF.

The rearrangement links TRBV19 to TRBJ1-6; 7 nucleotides line up with TRBD1. The V gene end was trimmed by 4 bases and the J gene end by 7 bases; junction bases not matched to a gene: 10. The CDR3 runs 16 residues. The germline CDR1 and CDR2 sequences are LNHDA and SQIVND (reference sequence). Written as DNA, the CDR3 is TGTGCCAGTAGTACCTTGACAGGGCTACAAAATTCACCCCTCCACTTT. This codes for CASSTLTGLQNSPLHF.

As DNA, the CDR3 is TGTGCCTCCCGCATCTTTGGGACAGGAAACACTGAAGCTTTCTTT. Translation gives CASRIFGTGNTEAFF. The rearrangement links TRBV30 to TRBJ1-1; 8 nucleotides agree with TRBD1. This CDR3 has 15 residues. The V segment lost 7 bases and the J segment 2 bases; nucleotides outside the gene matches: 12. Germline CDR1 reads GTSNPN; CDR2 reads SVGIG (reference sequence).

The CDR3 reads CAWSAQGAATEAFF. The CDR3 DNA reads TGTGCCTGGAGTGCTCAGGGGGCGGCGACTGAAGCTTTCTTT. This chain links TRBV30 with TRBJ1-1, with 8 nucleotides matching TRBD1. After removal of 1 base from V and 5 bases from J, the junction contained 6 bases not matched to a gene. CDR3 length equals 14 residues. Looked up from germline, CDR1 is GTSNPN and CDR2 is SVGIG (reference sequence).

The J gene is TRBJ2-1, the V gene TRBV19; D gene ambiguous. Germline V gives CDR1 LNHDA, CDR2 SQIVND (reference sequence). Trimming pared 0 bases from V and 4 bases from J, leaving 7 bases between. The length of the CDR3 is 14 residues. The CDR3 here is CASSIDRGYNEQFF. For the CDR3, the DNA is TGTGCCAGTAGTATAGATCGAGGTTACAATGAGCAGTTCTTC.

The V and J genes are TRBV3-1 (or the pseudogene TRBV3-2) and TRBJ1-6, with TRBD1 matching over 9 bases. The V gene's germline CDR1 is LGHDT and CDR2 YNNKEL (reference sequence). With 7 bases clipped from V and 10 bases from J, the junction kept 8 bases outside the gene matches. The CDR3 consists of 14 residues. The CDR3 DNA reads as TGTGCCAGCAACCTAGGACAGGGGAAATCACCCCTCCACTTT. Translating gives CASNLGQGKSPLHF.

The genes are TRBV6-6 and TRBJ1-3; 8 bases map to TRBD1. Trimming took 9 bases from V and 0 from J; bases not matched to a gene: 4. CDR3 length equals 14 residues. The germline CDR1 and CDR2 sequences are MNHNY and SVGAGI (reference sequence). As DNA, the CDR3 is TGTGCCAGATTAGGACAGGGCTCTGGAAACACCATATATTTT. It specifies CARLGQGSGNTIYF.

The chain is built from TRBV5-4 and TRBJ2-2; weak D call: TRBD1 (5 bases). Per the germline V gene, CDR1 is SGHNT and CDR2 is YYREEE (reference sequence). The V end was cut by 8 bases, the J end by 3 bases, with 17 bases between. The CDR3 runs to 15 residues. CDR3 DNA: TGTGCCAGTGGCCTGGACATGGGTGACACCGGGGAGCTGTTTTTT. This sequence encodes CASGLDMGDTGELFF.

This chain uses TRBV19 with TRBJ1-2; no clear D gene. V was trimmed by 3 bases and J by 2 bases, leaving 16 bases between them. The CDR3 has 16 amino acids. In germline, CDR1 is LNHDA, CDR2 SQIVND (reference sequence). CDR3 nucleotides: TGTGCCAGTAGTATCCGTAGGGAGATAAGCAACTATGGCTACACCTTC. It specifies CASSIRREISNYGYTF.